These 27 T cell receptor beta chains originate from one sample sequenced in a study of response to subunit inactivated influenza vaccine. TCRdb re-called the RT-PCR reads through MiXCR, storing one row per CDR3 protein. The sample contains hundreds of thousands of distinct CDR3 sequences, approximately 14% of which appear only once. The sequences come from PBMCs from blood, collected 14 days before vaccination. The source of these receptors is a man aged 45-65 years who received an inactivated influenza vaccine.

The genes are TRBV11-2 and TRBJ2-1; D could derive from TRBD1 or TRBD2 (5 bases each). This CDR3 contains 17 residues. Germline-derived CDR1 and CDR2 are SGHAT and FQNNGV. V was pared by 2 bases and J by 9 bases, with 23 bases between. For the CDR3, the DNA is TGTGCCAGCAGCTTATTTCCCCGGGTCCGCAGGGAGAGTGAGCAGTTCTTC. Protein: CASSLFPRVRRESEQFF.

This clonotype has only a few counts. The rearrangement links TRBV11-2 to TRBJ2-5, with D possibly being TRBD1 (5 bases). Germline V gene lookup returns CDR1 SGHAT and CDR2 FQNNGV. This CDR3 is 14 amino acids long. V was shortened by 2 bases and J by 3 bases, with 10 bases between the two germline ends. The CDR3 DNA sequence: TGTGCCAGCAGCTTACTAGGGGCAAAAGAGACCCAGTACTTC. Translation: CASSLLGAKETQYF.

This chain joins TRBV12-3 or TRBV12-4 and TRBJ2-2, with TRBD1 matching over 9 bases. The length of the CDR3 is 14 residues. J lost 7 bases, V lost 4 bases, and 4 bases had no gene match. CDR3 loop: CASSWRTGVGELFF. The CDR3 region has the DNA TGTGCCAGCAGTTGGAGGACAGGGGTCGGGGAGCTGTTTTTT.

There are a few counts of this clonotype. V and J are TRBV6-1 and TRBJ2-7, with unresolved D. Trimming pared 0 bases from V and 0 bases from J, leaving 12 bases between. Germline assignment: CDR1 MNHNS and CDR2 SASEGT. This CDR3 region has 16 residues. The CDR3 nucleotides read TGTGCCAGCAGTGAAGCTTACAGAAGTCGCTCCTACGAGCAGTACTTC. Translation: CASSEAYRSRSYEQYF.

This clonotype was detected a few times. The chain has TRBV11-2 and TRBJ2-3; 10 nucleotides line up with TRBD1. V shed 2 bases, J shed 2 bases, and the junction held 7 bases outside the gene matches. Germline V lookup: CDR1 SGHAT, CDR2 FQNNGV. This CDR3 has 17 amino acids. The CDR3 nucleotides read TGTGCCAGCAGCTTAACCGCGACAGGGGGCTACACAGATACGCAGTATTTT. Protein sequence: CASSLTATGGYTDTQYF.

The chain uses TRBV3-1 and TRBJ2-7, with TRBD2 identical over 10 bases. Germline loops: CDR1 LGHDT, CDR2 YNNKEL (reference sequence). CDR3 length: 14 residues. Trimming cost V 5 bases and J 1 base; bases outside gene matches: 2. The CDR3, as DNA: TGTGCCAGCAGCGGGACTAGCGCTTCCTACGAGCAGTACTTC. Its translation is CASSGTSASYEQYF.

V is TRBV28 and J is TRBJ2-7; D assignment may be TRBD1 or TRBD2 (5 bases each). CDR1 and CDR2 from the germline V gene are MDHEN and SYDVKM. Between the trimmed V and J ends, which lost 8 bases and 5 bases, there was a span of 16 bases. The CDR3 extends over 13 amino acids. The CDR3 region is CASLGTLRNEQYF. As DNA, the CDR3 is TGTGCCAGCCTCGGGACCCTTAGGAACGAGCAGTACTTC.

This clonotype was counted at least ten times. The V gene is TRBV29-1, the J gene TRBJ2-5; 8 bases are a match to TRBD2. V dropped 7 bases and J dropped 5; count of bases not matched to a gene: 9. Looked up from germline, CDR1 is SQVTM and CDR2 is ANQGSEA. The CDR3 length is 13 residues. CDR3 in amino acids: CSGNPSGSETQYF. As DNA, the CDR3 is TGCAGCGGGAACCCCAGCGGGAGCGAGACCCAGTACTTC.

This clonotype was picked up a small number of times. This chain joins TRBV14 and TRBJ2-3; D remains unclear. Per germline, CDR1 SGHDN and CDR2 FVKESK. This CDR3 is 13 amino acids long. V lost 3 bases and J 5 bases, leaving 9 bases between the germline ends. The chain's CDR3 is CASSQVSGDTQYF. The CDR3 nucleotides read TGTGCCAGCAGCCAGGTATCAGGAGATACGCAGTATTTT.

The chain employs TRBV10-3 and TRBJ2-5; TRBD1 is a possible D gene (6 bases). This CDR3 comprises 12 residues. The germline V gene encodes CDR1 ENHRY and CDR2 SYGVKD. V was cut by 4 bases and J by 5 bases, with 8 bases left in between. As DNA, the CDR3 is TGTGCCATCAGTGGCCAGGGGGAGACCCAGTACTTC. This gives the protein CAISGQGETQYF.

This clonotype was recorded at least ten times. The J gene is TRBJ1-3, the V gene TRBV29-1, with 8 nucleotides matching TRBD1. The CDR3 extends over 15 amino acids. Trimming removed 4 bases from V and 2 bases from J; junction bases left unmatched: 7. Germline V lookup: CDR1 SQVTM, CDR2 ANQGSEA. The CDR3 DNA reads TGCAGCGTTGGACCAGGGGGCTCCACTGGAAACACCATATATTTT. Translation gives CSVGPGGSTGNTIYF.

This clonotype was observed a handful of times. The J gene is TRBJ2-1, the V gene TRBV20-1; a possible D gene is TRBD1 (6 bases). Germline CDR1 reads DFQATT; CDR2 reads SNEGSKA (reference sequence). V shed 0 bases and J shed 9 bases, with 9 bases lying between them. The CDR3 contains 12 residues. The CDR3 region is CSARELGGEQFF. The CDR3 bases are TGCAGTGCTAGAGAGCTAGGGGGTGAGCAGTTCTTC.

This chain joins TRBV28 and TRBJ1-3, with a possible D match to TRBD1 (5 bases). CDR1 and CDR2 from the germline V gene are MDHEN and SYDVKM. Trimming took 4 bases from V and 8 from J, leaving 12 bases between them. The CDR3 spans 13 residues. The DNA for the CDR3 is TGTGCCAGCAGTTCGGACACCTGGGACACCATATATTTT. Amino acids: CASSSDTWDTIYF.

The gene calls are TRBV20-1 and TRBJ2-7; D call uncertain. This CDR3 comprises 13 residues. V lost 5 bases to trimming and J lost 1 base, with 12 bases between them. From germline, CDR1 is DFQATT and CDR2 SNEGSKA (reference sequence). The CDR3 DNA reads as TGCAGTGCTCGCCCGTCAATGTCCTACGAGCAGTACTTC. Protein sequence: CSARPSMSYEQYF.

CDR3: CASSARGASNQPQHF. CDR3 bases: TGTGCCAGCAGCGCCAGGGGGGCGAGCAATCAGCCCCAGCATTTT. This chain uses TRBV7-2 with TRBJ1-5, with TRBD1 matching over 7 bases. Germline lookup yields CDR1 SGHTA and CDR2 FQGNSA. CDR3 length: 15 amino acids. V dropped 5 bases and J dropped 1; count of bases not matched to a gene: 5.

V is TRBV20-1 and J is TRBJ2-3; no firm D call. With 5 bases removed from V and 6 bases from J, the gap between germline ends came to 15 bases. This CDR3 spans 13 amino acids. Germline-derived CDR1 and CDR2 are DFQATT and SNEGSKA (reference sequence). For the CDR3, the DNA is TGCAGTGCTCCCTACGACACGACTGATACGCAGTATTTT. It codes for CSAPYDTTDTQYF.

V and J are TRBV4-1 and TRBJ1-1, with D tentatively TRBD1 (6 bases). This CDR3 has 13 amino acids. Germline V lookup: CDR1 MGHRA, CDR2 YSYEKL. Trimming stripped 4 bases from V and 5 bases from J, with 11 bases between. CDR3 nucleotides: TGCGCCAGCAGCCTTTGGACAGAGACTGAAGCTTTCTTT. It codes for CASSLWTETEAFF.

The chain recombines TRBV6-2 or TRBV6-3 with TRBJ2-1; maybe TRBD2 (7 bases). Germline CDR1 MNHEY, CDR2 SVGEGT. The CDR3 is made up of 14 amino acids. Trimming removed 8 bases from V and 1 base from J, with 12 bases in between. CDR3 bases: TGTGCCAGCCGGGGGGCTGCGTCCTACAATGAGCAGTTCTTC. Its protein product is CASRGAASYNEQFF.

This clonotype was found a few times. This chain connects TRBV11-2 to TRBJ2-7; D is unresolved. Looked up from germline, CDR1 is SGHAT and CDR2 is FQNNGV. This CDR3 contains 13 residues. V lost 11 bases, J lost 0 bases, and 14 bases lay in between. In DNA, the CDR3 is TGTGCCTCTGTGGCGGCGGACTCCTACGAGCAGTACTTC. It specifies CASVAADSYEQYF.

With respect to this clonotype: This may be a read error: a much more frequent sequence differs by one nucleotide. The V and J genes are TRBV7-2 and TRBJ1-4, with D unresolved. This CDR3 has 15 residues. From germline, CDR1 is SGHTA and CDR2 FQGNSA. V was cut by 4 bases and J by 7 bases, with 16 bases left in between. The CDR3 is CASSSAGKVIEKLFF. CDR3 nucleotide sequence: TGTGCCAGCAGCTCAGCCGGGAAGGTCATTGAAAAACTGTTTTTT. Full variable domain (outside the CDR3, taken from reference TRBV7-2 and TRBJ1-4): GAGVSQSPSNKVTEKGKDVELRCDPISGHTALYWYRQSLGQGLEFLIYFQGNSAPDKSGLPSDRFSAERTGGSVSTLTIQRTQQEDSAVYLCASSSAGKVIEKLFFGSGTQLSVL.

This clonotype was seen a handful of times. The V and J genes are TRBV7-6 and TRBJ2-7; D is possibly TRBD1 or TRBD2 (5 bases each). Germline assignment: CDR1 SGHVS and CDR2 FNYEAQ. The CDR3 consists of 14 residues. Trimming took 5 bases from V and 9 from J, leaving 20 bases between them. The CDR3 DNA reads as TGTGCCAGCAGCCCTGCCGTGGGACCCTCCAGGCAGTACTTC. Amino acid sequence: CASSPAVGPSRQYF.

This clonotype was counted only a few times. The chain combines TRBV28 with TRBJ1-6, with D perhaps matching TRBD1 (6 bases). The CDR3 runs 15 residues. The germline V and J ends were trimmed by 7 bases and 14 bases, with 24 bases remaining between them. Germline loops: CDR1 MDHEN, CDR2 SYDVKM. This chain's CDR3 is CASTPDSADQGTLHF. CDR3 in DNA: TGTGCCAGCACGCCGGACTCCGCTGATCAGGGGACCCTCCACTTT.

This chain joins TRBV20-1 and TRBJ2-1, with 8 bases identical to TRBD1. The CDR3 totals 14 residues. Germline CDR1 is DFQATT and CDR2 is SNEGSKA (reference sequence). V dropped 1 base and J dropped 4; count of bases not matched to a gene: 3. In nucleotides, the CDR3 is TGCAGTGCTAGAGGGGGGACAGGTTACAATGAGCAGTTCTTC. Translated: CSARGGTGYNEQFF.

This clonotype was seen a handful of times. The chain employs TRBV20-1 and TRBJ2-1; 14 bases line up with TRBD2. CDR3 size: 16 residues. J lost 8 bases, V lost 2 bases, and 8 bases had no gene match. The V gene's germline CDR1 is DFQATT and CDR2 SNEGSKA (reference sequence). For the CDR3, the DNA is TGCAGTGCTAGACGCCCCGGACTAGCGGGGGGCGATGAGCAGTTCTTC. Encoded protein: CSARRPGLAGGDEQFF.

This clonotype came up a few times. V usage is TRBV29-1 and J usage is TRBJ2-1; tentative D call: TRBD1 (6 bases). V lost 7 bases, J lost 2 bases, and 9 bases lay in between. This CDR3 has 12 amino acids. Germline V lookup: CDR1 SQVTM, CDR2 ANQGSEA. The DNA of the CDR3 is TGCAGCGCGGGACAAGCCTACAATGAGCAGTTCTTC. Protein: CSAGQAYNEQFF.

In its sample, this clonotype was seen many times. V is TRBV20-1 and J is TRBJ2-2; TRBD2 agrees at 8 bases. The ends lost 2 bases at V and 6 bases at J; junction bases unmatched: 5. Per germline, CDR1 DFQATT and CDR2 SNEGSKA (reference sequence). This CDR3 has 14 amino acids. CDR3 sequence (DNA): TGCAGTGCTAGAACCGGGGGGGCTTCCGGGGAGCTGTTTTTT. This sequence encodes CSARTGGASGELFF.

This chain uses TRBV14 with TRBJ2-7; a weak D match, TRBD1 (5 bases). V was pared by 4 bases and J by 1 base, with 11 bases between. This CDR3 spans 14 amino acids. Germline assignment: CDR1 SGHDN and CDR2 FVKESK. The CDR3 region has the DNA TGTGCCAGCAGCCGTCAGGGAATTTCCTACGAGCAGTACTTC. As protein: CASSRQGISYEQYF.